A selection of T cell receptor beta chains follows, all from one sample in a study of T cells in narcolepsy. The data were produced by immunoSEQ multiplex PCR, yet TCRdb's version contains in-frame clones alone and is incomplete. The sample records 20,000 to 30,000 clones, roughly 80% being singletons. Sequenced material: CD45RA- memory CD4+ T cells from PBMCs. These receptors were collected from a human donor with narcolepsy. CDR3s include the opening cysteine and the closing phenylalanine or tryptophan. D genes are given only for firm matches. Size is omitted from some rows. Given values are once, few, many or a class for expanded clones.

d_call | cdr3_length | j_call | clone_size | v_call | cdr3_aa | cdr3_nt
. | 13 | TRBJ1-3 | . | TRBV7-7 | CASSSLNGNTIYF | TGTGCTAGCAGCTCCCTAAACGGAAACACCATATATTTT
. | 18 | TRBJ1-5 | . | TRBV10-1 | CASSGGDPGGYSNQPQHF | TGCGCCAGCAGTGGGGGGGACCCCGGTGGGTATAGCAATCAGCCCCAGCATTTT
. | 14 | TRBJ2-7 | . | TRBV15 | CATSRESFGYEQYF | TGTGCCACCAGCAGAGAATCTTTTGGATACGAGCAGTACTTC
TRBD1 | 17 | TRBJ1-4 | . | TRBV4-1 | CASSHLGQLIFREKLFF | TGCGCCAGCAGCCACCTGGGACAGCTTATTTTTCGGGAAAAACTGTTTTTT
TRBD1 | 16 | TRBJ2-5 | . | TRBV5-6 | CASSLGVRGLQETQYF | TGTGCCAGCAGCTTGGGTGTCAGGGGGCTGCAAGAGACCCAGTACTTC
TRBD2 | 13 | TRBJ2-5 | . | TRBV2 | CASNGGRGETQYF | TGTGCCAGCAACGGCGGGAGGGGTGAGACCCAGTACTTC
. | 15 | TRBJ1-5 | . | TRBV2 | CASSESRETWQPQHF | TGTGCCAGCAGTGAAAGCAGGGAAACGTGGCAGCCCCAGCATTTT
. | 14 | TRBJ1-4 | . | TRBV9 | CASSVESGRGKLFF | TGTGCCAGCAGCGTAGAGTCAGGGAGAGGAAAACTGTTTTTT
. | 17 | TRBJ1-1 | . | TRBV12-5 | CASGASRGIPPNTEAFF | TGTGCTAGTGGCGCCTCTAGGGGCATCCCCCCGAACACTGAAGCTTTCTTT
TRBD1 | 14 | TRBJ2-4 | . | TRBV7-2 | CASSYGQGANIQYF | TGTGCCAGCAGCTATGGTCAGGGGGCGAACATTCAGTACTTC
TRBD2 | 18 | TRBJ2-1 | few | TRBV7-9 | CASSSGLAGGSLRDEQFF | TGTGCCAGCAGCTCGGGACTAGCGGGAGGGTCCCTCAGGGATGAGCAGTTCTTC
. | 16 | TRBJ1-1 | . | TRBV4-2 | CASSPSQDSRNTEAFF | TGTGCCAGCAGCCCCTCCCAGGACAGTCGGAACACTGAAGCTTTCTTT
. | 14 | TRBJ2-7 | . | TRBV28 | CASSLSQTRYEQYF | TGTGCCAGCAGTTTGTCACAGACCCGCTACGAGCAGTACTTC
TRBD2 | 14 | TRBJ2-2 | . | TRBV10-3 | CAAGLAGGTGELFF | TGTGCCGCCGGACTAGCGGGGGGCACCGGGGAGCTGTTTTTT
TRBD2 | 15 | TRBJ2-3 | . | TRBV18 | CASSPLAGGTDTQYF | TGTGCCAGCTCACCACTTGCGGGGGGCACAGATACGCAGTATTTT
TRBD1 | 15 | TRBJ2-7 | . | TRBV7-2 | CASSKQGKANYEQYF | TGTGCCAGCAGCAAACAGGGGAAAGCAAACTACGAGCAGTACTTC
. | 15 | TRBJ1-6 | . | TRBV4-3 | CASSRDRNGGSPLHF | TGCGCCAGCAGCCGAGACAGGAATGGTGGTTCACCCCTCCACTTT
. | 13 | TRBJ1-2 | . | TRBV7-2 | CASTPGTDYGYTF | TGTGCCAGCACCCCCGGGACGGACTATGGCTACACCTTC
. | 16 | TRBJ2-1 | . | TRBV5-1 | CASSLGAAPDLNEQFF | TGCGCCAGCAGCTTGGGGGCCGCCCCAGACCTCAATGAGCAGTTCTTC
. | 14 | TRBJ1-1 | few | TRBV6-1 | CASSETWGGTEAFF | TGTGCCAGCAGTGAGACGTGGGGCGGCACTGAAGCTTTCTTT
. | 11 | TRBJ1-1 | . | TRBV20-1 | CSALRDTEAFF | TGCAGTGCCCTAAGGGACACTGAAGCTTTCTTT
. | 14 | TRBJ1-5 | . | TRBV7-2 | CASRQTATSGPQHF | TGTGCCAGCAGACAGACAGCTACTTCGGGGCCCCAGCATTTT